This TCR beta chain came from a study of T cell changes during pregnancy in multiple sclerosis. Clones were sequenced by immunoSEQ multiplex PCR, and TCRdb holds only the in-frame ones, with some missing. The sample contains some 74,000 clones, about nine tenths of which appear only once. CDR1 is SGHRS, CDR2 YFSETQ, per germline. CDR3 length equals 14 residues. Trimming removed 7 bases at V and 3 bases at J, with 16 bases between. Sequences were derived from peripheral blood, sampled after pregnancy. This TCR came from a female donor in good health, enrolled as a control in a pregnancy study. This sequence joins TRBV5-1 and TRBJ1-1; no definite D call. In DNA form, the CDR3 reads TGCGCCAGCTCACATCGGGGAAGGGACACTGAAGCTTTCTTT. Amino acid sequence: CASSHRGRDTEAFF.